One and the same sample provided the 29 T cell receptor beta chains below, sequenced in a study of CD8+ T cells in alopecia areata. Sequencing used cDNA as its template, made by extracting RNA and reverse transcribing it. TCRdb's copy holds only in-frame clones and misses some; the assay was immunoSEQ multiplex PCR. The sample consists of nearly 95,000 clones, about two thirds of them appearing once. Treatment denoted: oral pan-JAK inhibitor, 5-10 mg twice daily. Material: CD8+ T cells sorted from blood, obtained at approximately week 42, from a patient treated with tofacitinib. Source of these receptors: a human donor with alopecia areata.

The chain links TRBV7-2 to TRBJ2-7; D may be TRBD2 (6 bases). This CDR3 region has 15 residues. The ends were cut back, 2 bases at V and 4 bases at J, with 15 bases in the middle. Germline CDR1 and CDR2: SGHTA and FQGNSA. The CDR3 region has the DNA TGTGCCAGCAGCTTACTAGCGACTTGGAGGTACGAGCAGTACTTC. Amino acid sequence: CASSLLATWRYEQYF.

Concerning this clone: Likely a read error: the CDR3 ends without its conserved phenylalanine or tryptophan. The CDR3 nucleotides read TGTGCCAGCAGCGACAGCGGAAGGACTGAAGCTTTCCTT. The encoded protein is CASSDSGRTEAFL. The chain links TRBV9 to TRBJ1-1; no definite D call. V dropped 3 bases and J dropped 5 bases, with 11 bases sitting between them. CDR1 SGDLS and CDR2 YYNGEE come from the germline V gene. CDR3 length: 13 residues.

CDR3 in amino acids: CASTPSGGINEQFF. Written as DNA, the CDR3 is TGTGCCAGCACCCCTAGCGGGGGGATCAATGAGCAGTTCTTC. The chain joins TRBV7-9 to TRBJ2-1; 11 bases align to TRBD2. J lost 6 bases, V lost 7 bases, and 5 bases had no gene match. Germline V CDR1 and CDR2: SEHNR, FQNEAQ (reference sequence). The CDR3 is made up of 14 amino acids.

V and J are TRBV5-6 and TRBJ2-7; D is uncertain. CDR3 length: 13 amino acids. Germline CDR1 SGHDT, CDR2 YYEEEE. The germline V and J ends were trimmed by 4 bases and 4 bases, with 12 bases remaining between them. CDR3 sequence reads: CASSRGRPYEQYF. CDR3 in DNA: TGTGCCAGCAGCCGTGGACGTCCTTACGAGCAGTACTTC.

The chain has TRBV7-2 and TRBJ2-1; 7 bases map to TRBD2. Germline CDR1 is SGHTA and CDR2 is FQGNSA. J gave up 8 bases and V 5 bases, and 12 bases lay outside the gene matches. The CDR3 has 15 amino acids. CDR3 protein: CASSPTGPGGDEQFF. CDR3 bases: TGTGCCAGCAGCCCTACAGGTCCTGGGGGGGATGAGCAGTTCTTC. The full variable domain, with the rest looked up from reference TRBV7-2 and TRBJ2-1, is GAGVSQSPSNKVTEKGKDVELRCDPISGHTALYWYRQSLGQGLEFLIYFQGNSAPDKSGLPSDRFSAERTGGSVSTLTIQRTQQEDSAVYLCASSPTGPGGDEQFFGPGTRLTVL.

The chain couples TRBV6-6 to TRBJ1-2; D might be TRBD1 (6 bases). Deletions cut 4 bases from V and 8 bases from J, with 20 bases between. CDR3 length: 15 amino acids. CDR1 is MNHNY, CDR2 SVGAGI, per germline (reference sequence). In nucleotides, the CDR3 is TGTGCCAGCAGTTCCAACCCGACAGGTCCGGGCGGCTACACCTTC. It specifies CASSSNPTGPGGYTF.

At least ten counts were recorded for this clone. CDR3 region: CASSQSSTGQGNGYTF. The CDR3, as DNA: TGTGCCAGCAGCCAATCTTCTACGGGACAGGGGAATGGCTACACCTTC. The chain couples TRBV16 to TRBJ1-2; 10 nucleotides align to TRBD1. With 0 bases clipped from V and 6 bases from J, the junction kept 7 bases outside the gene matches. This CDR3 has 16 amino acids. CDR1 is KGHSY and CDR2 is FQNENV in the germline V gene.

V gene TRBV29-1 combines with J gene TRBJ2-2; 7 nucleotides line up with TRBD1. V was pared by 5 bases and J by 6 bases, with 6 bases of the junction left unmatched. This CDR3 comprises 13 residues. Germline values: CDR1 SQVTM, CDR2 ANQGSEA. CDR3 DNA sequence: TGCAGCGTTTTTACAGGGGTCGCCGGGGAGCTGTTTTTT. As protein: CSVFTGVAGELFF.

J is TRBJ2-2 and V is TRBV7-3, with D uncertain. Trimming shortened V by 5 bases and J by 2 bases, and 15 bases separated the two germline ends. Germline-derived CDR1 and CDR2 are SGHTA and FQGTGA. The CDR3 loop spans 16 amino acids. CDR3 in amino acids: CASSVDQARNTGELFF. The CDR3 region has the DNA TGTGCCAGCAGCGTTGACCAAGCCCGAAACACCGGGGAGCTGTTTTTT.

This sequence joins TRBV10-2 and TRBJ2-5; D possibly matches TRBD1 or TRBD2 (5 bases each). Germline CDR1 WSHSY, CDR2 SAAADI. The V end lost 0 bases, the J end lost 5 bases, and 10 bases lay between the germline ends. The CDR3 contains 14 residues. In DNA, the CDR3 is TGCGCCAGCAGTGAGTCTGGGGGTCTGGAGACCCAGTACTTC. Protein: CASSESGGLETQYF.

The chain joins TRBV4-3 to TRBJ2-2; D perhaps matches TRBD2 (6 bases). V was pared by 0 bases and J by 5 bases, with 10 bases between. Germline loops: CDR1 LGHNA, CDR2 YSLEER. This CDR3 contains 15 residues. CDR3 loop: CASSQDLAGTGELFF. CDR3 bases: TGCGCCAGCAGCCAAGATCTTGCGGGAACCGGGGAGCTGTTTTTT.

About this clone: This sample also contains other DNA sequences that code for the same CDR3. CDR3 residues: CASSEAYEQYF. The CDR3 region has the DNA TGTGCCAGCAGTGAGGCCTACGAGCAGTACTTC. This chain links TRBV25-1 with TRBJ2-7; D not resolved. The V end was cut by 3 bases, the J end by 2 bases, with 2 bases between. The germline CDR1 and CDR2 sequences are MGHDK and SYGVNS. CDR3 length: 11 residues.

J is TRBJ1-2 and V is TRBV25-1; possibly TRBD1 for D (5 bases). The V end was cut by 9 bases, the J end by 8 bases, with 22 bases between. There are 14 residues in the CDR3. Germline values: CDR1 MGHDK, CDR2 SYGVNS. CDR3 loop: CASWSGIIRGGYTF. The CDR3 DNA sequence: TGTGCCAGTTGGTCCGGCATAATAAGGGGAGGCTACACCTTC.

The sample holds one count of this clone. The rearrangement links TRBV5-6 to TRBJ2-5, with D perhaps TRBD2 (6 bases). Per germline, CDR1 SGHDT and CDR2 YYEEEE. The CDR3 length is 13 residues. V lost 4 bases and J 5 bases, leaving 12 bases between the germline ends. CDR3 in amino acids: CASSETGEETQYF. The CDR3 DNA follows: TGTGCCAGCAGCGAGACGGGGGAGGAGACCCAGTACTTC. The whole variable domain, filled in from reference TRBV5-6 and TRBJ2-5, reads DAGVTQSPTHLIKTRGQQVTLRCSPKSGHDTVSWYQQALGQGPQFIFQYYEEEERQRGNFPDRFSGHQFPNYSSELNVNALLLGDSALYLCASSETGEETQYFGPGTRLLVL.

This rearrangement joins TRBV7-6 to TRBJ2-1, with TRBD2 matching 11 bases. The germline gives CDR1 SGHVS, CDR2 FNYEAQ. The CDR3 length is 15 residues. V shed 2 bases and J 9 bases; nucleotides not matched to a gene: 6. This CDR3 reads CASSLTPSGGLEQFF. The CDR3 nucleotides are TGTGCCAGCAGCTTAACCCCTAGCGGGGGGCTTGAGCAGTTCTTC.

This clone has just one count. CDR3 sequence (DNA): TGTGCCAGCAGCGATTTCAAAAGGGTCCCGAACACTGAAGCTTTCTTT. Amino acid sequence: CASSDFKRVPNTEAFF. The V call is TRBV7-2, the J call TRBJ1-1, with D unclear. Germline V CDR1 and CDR2: SGHTA, FQGNSA. V lost 5 bases, J lost 1 base, and 17 bases lay in between. The CDR3 has 16 residues.

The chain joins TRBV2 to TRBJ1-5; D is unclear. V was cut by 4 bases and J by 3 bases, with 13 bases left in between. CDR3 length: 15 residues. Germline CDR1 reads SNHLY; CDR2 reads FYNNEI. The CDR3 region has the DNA TGTGCCAGCAGTGTAGGTCAAAACATCAATCAGCCCCAGCATTTT. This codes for CASSVGQNINQPQHF.

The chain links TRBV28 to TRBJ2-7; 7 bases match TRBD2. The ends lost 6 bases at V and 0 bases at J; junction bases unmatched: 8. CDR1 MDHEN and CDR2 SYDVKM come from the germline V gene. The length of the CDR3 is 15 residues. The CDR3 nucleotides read TGTGCCAGCAGCAATCTAGCGGAGAGCTCCTACGAGCAGTACTTC. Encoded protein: CASSNLAESSYEQYF.

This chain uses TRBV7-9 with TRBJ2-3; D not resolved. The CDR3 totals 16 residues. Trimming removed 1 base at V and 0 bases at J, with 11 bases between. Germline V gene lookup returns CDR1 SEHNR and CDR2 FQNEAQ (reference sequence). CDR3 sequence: CASSLGQNYSTDTQYF. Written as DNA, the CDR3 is TGTGCCAGCAGCTTAGGGCAGAACTATAGCACAGATACGCAGTATTTT.

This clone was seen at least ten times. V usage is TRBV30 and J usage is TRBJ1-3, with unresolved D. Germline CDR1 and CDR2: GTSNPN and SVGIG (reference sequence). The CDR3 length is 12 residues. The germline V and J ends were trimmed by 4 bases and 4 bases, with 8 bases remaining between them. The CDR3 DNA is TGTGCCTGGAAATTCCCCGGAAACACCATATATTTT. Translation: CAWKFPGNTIYF.

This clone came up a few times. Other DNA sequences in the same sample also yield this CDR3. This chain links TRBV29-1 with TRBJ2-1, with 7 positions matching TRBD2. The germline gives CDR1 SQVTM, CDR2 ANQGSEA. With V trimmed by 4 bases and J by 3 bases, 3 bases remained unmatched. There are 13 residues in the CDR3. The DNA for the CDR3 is TGCAGCGTTGGGGGGGGTCTCTACAATGAGCAGTTCTTC. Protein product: CSVGGGLYNEQFF.

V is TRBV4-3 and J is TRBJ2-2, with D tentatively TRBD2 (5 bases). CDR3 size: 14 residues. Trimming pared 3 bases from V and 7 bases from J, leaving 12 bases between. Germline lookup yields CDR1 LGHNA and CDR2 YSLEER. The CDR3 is CASSQGPAGGELFF. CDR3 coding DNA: TGCGCCAGCAGCCAGGGCCCTGCGGGCGGGGAGCTGTTTTTT.

The DNA of the CDR3 is TGTGCCAGCAGCTTAGGTGTCACTAGCGGGGACCACGAGCAGTACTTC. This sequence encodes CASSLGVTSGDHEQYF. This rearrangement joins TRBV7-8 to TRBJ2-7, with 10 positions matching TRBD2. This CDR3 region has 16 residues. Germline-derived CDR1 and CDR2 are SGHVS and FQNEAQ. After removal of 1 base from V and 5 bases from J, the junction contained 8 bases not matched to a gene.

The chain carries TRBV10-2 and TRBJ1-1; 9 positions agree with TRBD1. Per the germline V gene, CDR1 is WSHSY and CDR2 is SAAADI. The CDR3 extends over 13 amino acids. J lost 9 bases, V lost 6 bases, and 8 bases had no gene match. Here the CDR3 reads CASSPGQGVQAFF. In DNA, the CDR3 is TGCGCCAGCAGCCCGGGACAGGGAGTTCAAGCTTTCTTT.

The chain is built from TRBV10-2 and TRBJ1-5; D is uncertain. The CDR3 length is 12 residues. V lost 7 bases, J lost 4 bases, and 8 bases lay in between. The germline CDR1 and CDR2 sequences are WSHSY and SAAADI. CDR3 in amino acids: CASTDINQPQHF. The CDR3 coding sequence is TGCGCCAGCACTGACATAAATCAGCCCCAGCATTTT.

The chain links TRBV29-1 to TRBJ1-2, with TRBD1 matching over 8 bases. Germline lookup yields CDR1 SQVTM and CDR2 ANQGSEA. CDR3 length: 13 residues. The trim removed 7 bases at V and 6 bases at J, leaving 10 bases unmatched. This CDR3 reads CSGLEGQANGYTF. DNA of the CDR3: TGCAGCGGTTTGGAGGGACAGGCGAATGGCTACACCTTC.

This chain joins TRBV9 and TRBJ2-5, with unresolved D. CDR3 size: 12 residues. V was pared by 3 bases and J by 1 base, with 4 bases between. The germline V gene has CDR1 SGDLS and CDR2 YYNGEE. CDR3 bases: TGTGCCAGCAGCGCCGCCCAAGAGACCCAGTACTTC. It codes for CASSAAQETQYF.

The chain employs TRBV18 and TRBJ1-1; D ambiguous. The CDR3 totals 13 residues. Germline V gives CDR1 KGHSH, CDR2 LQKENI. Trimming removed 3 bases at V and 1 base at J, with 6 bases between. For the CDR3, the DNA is TGTGCCAGCTCACCCCAGGAGAACACTGAAGCTTTCTTT. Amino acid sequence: CASSPQENTEAFF.

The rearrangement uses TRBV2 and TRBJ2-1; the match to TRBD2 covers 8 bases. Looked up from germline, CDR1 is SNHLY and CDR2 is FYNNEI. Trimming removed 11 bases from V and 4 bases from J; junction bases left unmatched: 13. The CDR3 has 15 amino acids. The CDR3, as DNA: TGTGCCGGCGCTCTCGGAGCGGGGGAATACAATGAGCAGTTCTTC. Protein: CAGALGAGEYNEQFF.